The 18 T cell receptor beta chains presented below share a single source sample, sequenced in a study of T cells in Graves' hyperthyroidism and ophthalmopathy. Amplification targeted TCR beta CDR3 regions from RNA transcripts. Primed by the HTBI set, a first-round RT-PCR was run on the TCR CDR3. TCRdb passed the multiplex PCR reads through MiXCR, listing each CDR3 protein once. The data show roughly 570,000 distinct CDR3 sequences, more than 45% seen once. Material: peripheral blood or thyroid tissue (not recorded which). The receptors derive from a woman aged 18 to 35 with Graves' hyperthyroidism.

The chain recombines TRBV27 with TRBJ1-6, with TRBD1 matching 10 bases. The V gene end was trimmed by 1 base and the J gene end by 7 bases; junction bases not matched to a gene: 7. From germline, CDR1 is MNHEY and CDR2 SMNVEV (reference sequence). This CDR3 is 17 amino acids long. This CDR3 is CASSLYQSGQGNSPLHF. The CDR3 coding sequence is TGTGCCAGCAGTTTATACCAATCGGGACAGGGGAATTCACCCCTCCACTTT.

This rearrangement joins TRBV15 to TRBJ2-7; TRBD2 aligns across 10 bases. The V gene end was trimmed by 6 bases and the J gene end by 5 bases; junction bases not matched to a gene: 7. Germline values: CDR1 LNHNV, CDR2 YYDKDF (reference sequence). The CDR3 loop spans 14 amino acids. Here the CDR3 DNA reads TGTGCCACCAGACCCTACAGCGGGAGGGACGAGCAGTACTTC. Protein sequence: CATRPYSGRDEQYF.

This clonotype was detected only a few times. V usage is TRBV20-1 and J usage is TRBJ2-3; 7 bases agree with TRBD2. The germline CDR1 and CDR2 sequences are DFQATT and SNEGSKA (reference sequence). The CDR3 contains 14 residues. Trimming at V came to 2 bases and at J to 0 bases, leaving 2 bases not matched to a gene. This chain's CDR3 is CSARLAESTDTQYF. For the CDR3, the DNA is TGCAGTGCTAGACTAGCGGAAAGCACAGATACGCAGTATTTT.

The sample holds a few counts of this clonotype. The gene calls are TRBV10-3 and TRBJ2-1; D perhaps matches TRBD1 (5 bases). The germline V gene has CDR1 ENHRY and CDR2 SYGVKD. The CDR3 is made up of 12 amino acids. Deletions cut 4 bases from V and 8 bases from J, with 9 bases between. Here the CDR3 DNA reads TGTGCCATCAGTGTTCAGGGCGATGAGCAGTTCTTC. This encodes CAISVQGDEQFF.

Points on this clonotype: Germline is not matched at one junction end, which may reflect a read error. The gene calls are TRBV7-9 and TRBJ1-3, with D possibly TRBD1 on 6 matching bases. CDR3 size: 13 residues. Germline-derived CDR1 and CDR2 are SEHNR and FQNEAQ (reference sequence). Here the CDR3 reads CASSRTVGNTIYF. Here the CDR3 DNA reads TGCGCCAGCAGCCGGACAGTCGGAAACACCATATATTTT.

Many counts were recorded for this clonotype. The chain employs TRBV10-3 and TRBJ2-2; 12 nucleotides agree with TRBD2. CDR1 is ENHRY, CDR2 SYGVKD, per germline. Germline trimming cut 5 bases from V and 2 bases from J; bases unmatched to any gene: 15. There are 20 residues in the CDR3. Here the CDR3 DNA reads TGTGCCATCAGTTCATCTAGCGGGAGGGCCACGGGACTAAACACCGGGGAGCTGTTTTTT. As protein: CAISSSSGRATGLNTGELFF.

V and J are TRBV6-1 and TRBJ2-7; TRBD1 matches 9 bases. The CDR3 is 14 residues long. V lost 5 bases and J lost 4; bases outside the gene matches: 6. Germline CDR1 and CDR2: MNHNS and SASEGT. CDR3: CASSRTGDGYEQYF. The CDR3 region has the DNA TGTGCCAGCAGTCGGACAGGGGACGGGTACGAGCAGTACTTC.

This clonotype has a single count. The junction departs from germline at one end; a sequencing error may be responsible. This chain connects TRBV11-2 to TRBJ1-1, with unresolved D. CDR1 and CDR2 from the germline V gene are SGHAT and FQNNGV. The CDR3 totals 15 residues. CDR3 residues: CASTHPRGRRTEAFF. The CDR3 DNA sequence: TGTGCCAGCACCCACCCCCGCGGGCGCCGCACTGAGGCTTTCTTT.

This rearrangement joins TRBV7-3 to TRBJ2-1, with TRBD2 matching over 9 bases. CDR1 and CDR2 (germline): SGHTA, FQGTGA. The ends lost 0 bases at V and 5 bases at J; junction bases unmatched: 5. The CDR3 covers 16 residues. The DNA of the CDR3 is TGTGCCAGCAGCTTAACGGCTAGCGGGATTGACAATGAGCAGTTCTTC. This sequence encodes CASSLTASGIDNEQFF.

This clonotype was recorded many times. This chain links TRBV7-9 with TRBJ1-4; D ambiguous. Trimming removed 4 bases at V and 0 bases at J, with 6 bases between. This CDR3 comprises 14 residues. Germline V gene lookup returns CDR1 SEHNR and CDR2 FQNEAQ (reference sequence). CDR3 loop: CASSYLATNEKLFF. The CDR3 nucleotides read TGTGCCAGCAGCTACCTTGCAACTAATGAAAAACTGTTTTTT.

This clonotype was seen many times. The gene calls are TRBV10-3 and TRBJ2-7; D ambiguous. V was clipped by 0 bases and J by 10 bases, with 10 bases between them. This CDR3 spans 12 amino acids. The V gene's germline CDR1 is ENHRY and CDR2 SYGVKD. CDR3 in DNA: TGTGCCATCAGTGAGTCTCGTGCGTTACAGTACTTC. This gives the protein CAISESRALQYF.

This chain links TRBV20-1 with TRBJ2-6; D may correspond to TRBD1 or TRBD2 (5 bases each). Trimming shortened V by 0 bases and J by 4 bases, and 10 bases separated the two germline ends. The CDR3 length is 15 residues. Germline values: CDR1 DFQATT, CDR2 SNEGSKA (reference sequence). CDR3 nucleotides: TGCAGTGCTAGAGACGGGGCCTGGGGGGCCAACGTCCTGACTTTC. The encoded protein is CSARDGAWGANVLTF.

This sequence joins TRBV5-1 and TRBJ2-5, with 14 positions matching TRBD2. J lost 11 bases, V lost 3 bases, and 12 bases had no gene match. The germline CDR1 and CDR2 sequences are SGHRS and YFSETQ. The CDR3 has 16 amino acids. CDR3 DNA: TGCGCCAGCAGCTCCACTGGGACTAGCGGGAGCCATGAGCAGTACTTC. Its translation is CASSSTGTSGSHEQYF.

A word on this clonotype: Since a much larger clone is just one base distant, this may be a read error. The gene calls are TRBV11-1 and TRBJ1-1; the D gene is possibly TRBD1 (6 bases). Germline CDR1 SGHAT, CDR2 FQDESV (reference sequence). This CDR3 is built from 14 residues. The CDR3 DNA sequence: TGTGCCAGTAGTGCTGGGGGGGGGCACACTGAAGCTTCCTTT. This translates into CASSAGGGHTEASF. The variable domain in full, completed from reference TRBV11-1 and TRBJ1-1, reads EAEVAQSPRYKITEKSQAVAFWCDPISGHATLYWYRQILGQGPELLVQFQDESVVDDSQLPKDRFSAERLKGVDSTLKIQPAELGDSAMYLCASSAGGGHTEASFGQGTRLTVV.

In this sample, this clonotype turned up a few times. This sequence joins TRBV18 and TRBJ2-7, with 7 bases lining up with TRBD2. Germline V CDR1 and CDR2: KGHSH, LQKENI. This CDR3 has 14 residues. The V and J ends lost 2 bases and 4 bases, in that order; junction bases with no gene match: 5. The chain's CDR3 is CASSPGGSLYEQYF. For the CDR3, the DNA is TGTGCCAGCTCACCAGGCGGGAGTTTGTACGAGCAGTACTTC. The whole variable domain, remainder taken from reference TRBV18 and TRBJ2-7, is NAGVMQNPRHLVRRRGQEARLRCSPMKGHSHVYWYRQLPEEGLKFMVYLQKENIIDESGMPKERFSAEFPKEGPSILRIQQVVRGDSAAYFCASSPGGSLYEQYFGPGTRLTVT.

This clonotype was seen a single time. The junction and the germline gene differ at one end; a read error may be behind it. The V and J genes are TRBV10-3 and TRBJ1-1, with D maybe TRBD1 (6 bases). CDR3 length: 15 amino acids. Germline V gene data show CDR1 as ENHRY and CDR2 as SYGVKD. CDR3 DNA sequence: TGTGCCAGCAGTTACGATTGGGGGGCGAACACTGAAGCTTTCTTT. Translated: CASSYDWGANTEAFF.

V and J are TRBV7-9 and TRBJ2-5; 9 nucleotides match TRBD1. The ends lost 1 base at V and 2 bases at J; junction bases unmatched: 8. Per germline, CDR1 SEHNR and CDR2 FQNEAQ (reference sequence). This CDR3 is 17 amino acids long. The CDR3 bases are TGTGCCAGCAGCTTAGAGGGGACAGGGTCCGATCAAGAGACCCAGTACTTC. Translating gives CASSLEGTGSDQETQYF.

V and J are TRBV15 and TRBJ2-5; 13 bases agree with TRBD2. This CDR3 has 18 amino acids. Germline V gene lookup returns CDR1 LNHNV and CDR2 YYDKDF (reference sequence). Losses at the gene ends were 0 bases for V and 2 bases for J; bases not matched to a gene: 6. This chain's CDR3 is CATSRDPPLAGGQETQYF. DNA of the CDR3: TGTGCCACCAGCAGAGATCCTCCACTAGCGGGAGGGCAAGAGACCCAGTACTTC.